The 16 T cell receptor beta chains listed next were all sequenced from one sample in a study of somatic reversion in DOCK8 deficiency. One-step amplicon PCR with EuroClonality-NGS primers amplified TRB from approximately 91 ng genomic DNA. Each CDR3 protein is one row after TCRdb ran MiXCR on the multiplex PCR reads. The sample has 1,400 or so distinct CDR3 sequences, approximately 20% seen once. Sequencing was done on a sample of blood. All receptors derive from a human donor with DOCK8 deficiency.

This clonotype is deemed medium-sized. J is TRBJ2-7 and V is TRBV6-6; D perhaps matches TRBD2 (5 bases). This CDR3 region has 16 residues. V gave up 0 bases and J gave up 1 base, with 13 bases separating them. The germline gives CDR1 MNHNY, CDR2 SVGAGI (reference sequence). This CDR3 reads CASSYSSVGDSYEQYF. In nucleotides, the CDR3 is TGTGCCAGCAGTTACTCTTCCGTGGGAGATTCCTACGAGCAGTACTTC.

This clonotype was found a few times. CDR3: CASSRSPGNTIYF. CDR3 nucleotide sequence: TGTGCCAGCAGCCGATCCCCTGGAAACACCATATATTTT. The genes are TRBV7-2 and TRBJ1-3; no definite D call. This CDR3 has 13 amino acids. From germline, CDR1 is SGHTA and CDR2 FQGNSA. V lost 5 bases, J lost 2 bases, and 7 bases lay in between.

About this clonotype: A far larger clone is one base from this, pointing to a likely read error. The V call is TRBV4-3, the J call TRBJ1-6; TRBD1 is a possible D gene (5 bases). The DNA end lines up better with TRBJ1-1; the J call may be wrong. Germline CDR1 and CDR2: LGHNA and YSLEER. The CDR3 is 17 residues long. CDR3 residues: CASSQEIPIMGDTEAFF. CDR3 sequence (DNA): TGCGCCAGCAGCCAAGAGATTCCTATTATGGGGGACACTGAAGCTTTCTTT.

This clonotype is medium-sized by share. The gene calls are TRBV12-3 or TRBV12-4 and TRBJ2-1; possibly TRBD2 for D (6 bases). The V end lost 5 bases, the J end lost 5 bases, and 16 bases lay between the germline ends. The length of the CDR3 is 15 residues. The CDR3 bases are TGTGCCAGCAGTCCGAGCGGAGGGGCCCACAATGAGCAGTTCTTC. Protein sequence: CASSPSGGAHNEQFF.

This clonotype occurred a few times. The rearrangement joins TRBV5-1 to TRBJ1-2; the D gene is possibly TRBD1 (5 bases). The CDR3 sequence is 13 residues long. The V end lost 4 bases, the J end lost 5 bases, and 12 bases lay between the germline ends. Germline V gives CDR1 SGHRS, CDR2 YFSETQ. In DNA, the CDR3 is TGCGCCAGCAGCATGGGACTGCGATATGGCTACACCTTC. The encoded protein is CASSMGLRYGYTF.

The V call is TRBV25-1, the J call TRBJ1-4; D gene ambiguous. V lost 0 bases and J lost 12, with 11 bases in between. This CDR3 is built from 13 residues. CDR1 is MGHDK and CDR2 is SYGVNS in the germline V gene. CDR3 coding DNA: TGTGCCAGCAGTGAATATCGAGCAGGCGAACTGTTTTTT. Translation gives CASSEYRAGELFF. The full variable domain, rest sourced from reference TRBV25-1 and TRBJ1-4, is EADIYQTPRYLVIGTGKKITLECSQTMGHDKMYWYQQDPGMELHLIHYSYGVNSTEKGDLSSESTVSRIRTEHFPLTLESARPSHTSQYLCASSEYRAGELFFGSGTQLSVL.

This clonotype was observed at least ten times. The V gene is TRBV6-2 or TRBV6-3, the J gene TRBJ2-6; maybe TRBD1 (5 bases). This CDR3 contains 16 residues. Between the trimmed V and J ends, which lost 2 bases and 2 bases, there was a span of 10 bases. The germline V gene encodes CDR1 MNHEY and CDR2 SVGEGT. CDR3 region: CASSYQRGAGANVLTF. The CDR3 coding sequence is TGTGCCAGCAGTTACCAAAGGGGCGCTGGGGCCAACGTCCTGACTTTC.

In its sample, this clonotype ranks as medium-sized. The J gene is TRBJ2-6, the V gene TRBV20-1; D is unresolved. The germline V gene encodes CDR1 DFQATT and CDR2 SNEGSKA (reference sequence). The germline V and J ends were trimmed by 6 bases and 0 bases, with 21 bases remaining between them. This CDR3 is built from 18 residues. CDR3 region: CSAIPWAKFISGANVLTF. CDR3 in DNA: TGCAGTGCGATCCCTTGGGCTAAATTTATCTCTGGGGCCAACGTCCTGACTTTC.

Points on this clonotype: A read error is possible here, since a much larger clone lies one base away. CDR3 in DNA: TGTGCCAGCAGTTACCAAAGGGGCGCTGGGGCCAACGTCCCGACTTTC. Translated: CASSYQRGAGANVPTF. V usage is TRBV6-2 or TRBV6-3 and J usage is TRBJ2-6; D is perhaps TRBD1 (5 bases). CDR1 and CDR2 from the germline V gene are MNHEY and SVGEGT. This CDR3 contains 16 residues.

As for this clonotype: A single base separates this from a much larger clone, so it may be a read error. Here the CDR3 reads CASSQDANTEAFF. For the CDR3, the DNA is TGTGCCAGCAGCCAAGACGCTAACACTGAAGCTTTCTTT. This rearrangement joins TRBV7-9 to TRBJ1-1; D is uncertain. CDR3 length equals 13 residues. The germline gives CDR1 SEHNR, CDR2 FQNEAQ (reference sequence). Trimming removed 5 bases at V and 2 bases at J, with 9 bases between.

This clonotype was observed many times. V and J are TRBV30 and TRBJ1-3; no clear D. V was shortened by 0 bases and J by 2 bases, with 2 bases between the two germline ends. Germline lookup yields CDR1 GTSNPN and CDR2 SVGIG (reference sequence). The CDR3 runs to 12 residues. The CDR3 DNA reads TGTGCCTGGAGTGTAACTGGAAACACCATATATTTT. Translating gives CAWSVTGNTIYF. The variable domain in full, completed from reference TRBV30 and TRBJ1-3, reads SQTIHQWPATLVQPVGSPLSLECTVEGTSNPNLYWYRQAAGRGLQLLFYSVGIGQISSEVPQNLSASRPQDRQFILSSKKLLLSDSGFYLCAWSVTGNTIYFGEGSWLTVV.

Points on this clonotype: A read error is possible here, since a much larger clone lies one base away. The rearrangement links TRBV19 to TRBJ1-2; D possibly corresponds to TRBD1 (5 bases). Germline values: CDR1 LNHDA, CDR2 SQIVND (reference sequence). CDR3 size: 14 residues. The germline V and J ends were trimmed by 8 bases and 4 bases, with 17 bases remaining between them. The CDR3: CASSGTWVSYGYTF. The CDR3 DNA reads TGTGCCAGTTCCGGGACTTGGGTTTCCTATGGCTACACCTTC.

At least ten counts were recorded for this clonotype. V usage is TRBV19 and J usage is TRBJ1-1; 9 bases are a match to TRBD1. Germline trimming cut 4 bases from V and 7 bases from J; bases unmatched to any gene: 13. CDR3 length equals 16 residues. Germline-derived CDR1 and CDR2 are LNHDA and SQIVND (reference sequence). The DNA of the CDR3 is TGTGCCAGTAGTAGAATACCGGGACAGGGAAGTCGTGAAGCTTTCTTT. Encoded protein: CASSRIPGQGSREAFF. Full variable domain (remainder filled in from reference TRBV19 and TRBJ1-1): DGGITQSPKYLFRKEGQNVTLSCEQNLNHDAMYWYRQDPGQGLRLIYYSQIVNDFQKGDIAEGYSVSREKKESFPLTVTSAQKNPTAFYLCASSRIPGQGSREAFFGQGTRLTVV.

This clonotype is categorized as medium-sized. The J gene is TRBJ2-1, the V gene TRBV6-5; 7 bases fit TRBD2. The V gene's germline CDR1 is MNHEY and CDR2 SVGAGI. J was trimmed by 3 bases and V by 7 bases; bases with no gene match: 6. CDR3 length equals 14 residues. The CDR3 loop is CASNTGGGYNEQFF. CDR3 coding DNA: TGTGCCAGCAATACGGGCGGGGGCTACAATGAGCAGTTCTTC.

This rearrangement joins TRBV7-2 to TRBJ1-1, with TRBD1 matching over 8 bases. The CDR3 spans 15 residues. Germline V gene data show CDR1 as SGHTA and CDR2 as FQGNSA. V lost 4 bases and J lost 0; bases outside the gene matches: 4. The CDR3 nucleotides read TGTGCCAGCAGCTCACAGGGGGGGGTGAACACTGAAGCTTTCTTT. It is translated as CASSSQGGVNTEAFF.

This clonotype was recorded many times. The gene calls are TRBV19 and TRBJ1-3; D is possibly TRBD1 (6 bases). CDR3 size: 15 residues. In germline, CDR1 is LNHDA, CDR2 SQIVND (reference sequence). V was shortened by 8 bases and J by 3 bases, with 17 bases between the two germline ends. Written as DNA, the CDR3 is TGTGCCAGTCGGGCAGGGGTTTTGAGTGGAAACACCATATATTTT. Its protein product is CASRAGVLSGNTIYF. Supplemented by reference TRBV19 and TRBJ1-3, the full variable domain reads DGGITQSPKYLFRKEGQNVTLSCEQNLNHDAMYWYRQDPGQGLRLIYYSQIVNDFQKGDIAEGYSVSREKKESFPLTVTSAQKNPTAFYLCASRAGVLSGNTIYFGEGSWLTVV.